These 9 T cell receptor beta chains were all obtained from the same sample, sequenced in a study of response to subunit inactivated influenza vaccine. TCRdb re-analysed the RT-PCR reads in MiXCR, keeping a single row per CDR3 protein. The sample has hundreds of thousands of distinct CDR3 sequences; approximately 7.7% are singletons. The input for sequencing was PBMCs from blood, taken less than 30 months after vaccination. These receptors were taken from a man between 50 and 69 years old who received an inactivated influenza vaccine.

This clonotype was detected ten times or more. The V and J genes are TRBV10-3 and TRBJ2-1; TRBD1 might be the D (7 bases). V dropped 4 bases and J dropped 8 bases, with 15 bases sitting between them. This CDR3 is built from 14 residues. Per germline, CDR1 ENHRY and CDR2 SYGVKD. The CDR3 DNA is TGTGCCATCAGTGTGGAGGGGGCTCGGGATGAGCAGTTCTTC. Residues: CAISVEGARDEQFF.

This clonotype was picked up a small number of times. CDR3 bases: TGTGCCAGCAGCGTTGCCTTGGGGGCTAACTATGGCTACACCTTC. Protein: CASSVALGANYGYTF. This rearrangement joins TRBV9 to TRBJ1-2; D is perhaps TRBD1 (5 bases). V was clipped by 2 bases and J by 0 bases, with 11 bases between them. This CDR3 comprises 15 residues. Germline V CDR1 and CDR2: SGDLS, YYNGEE.

The rearrangement links TRBV7-6 to TRBJ2-1, with 8 bases identical to TRBD2. Germline V lookup: CDR1 SGHVS, CDR2 FNYEAQ. V lost 0 bases and J lost 6; bases outside the gene matches: 7. The CDR3 has 16 amino acids. The CDR3 nucleotides are TGTGCCAGCAGCTTAGCGACCAGCGGGAGCCGCAATGAGCAGTTCTTC. This gives the protein CASSLATSGSRNEQFF.

The chain employs TRBV12-3 or TRBV12-4 and TRBJ2-1; TRBD2 might be the D (6 bases). The CDR3 totals 12 residues. The V and J ends lost 5 bases and 8 bases respectively, with 10 bases between them. The CDR3 sequence: CASSPGRHEQFF. The CDR3 coding sequence is TGTGCCAGCAGTCCAGGGAGGCATGAGCAGTTCTTC.

The chain recombines TRBV4-1 with TRBJ2-2, with 11 bases aligning to TRBD2. Per germline, CDR1 MGHRA and CDR2 YSYEKL. V lost 4 bases, J lost 7 bases, and 14 bases stayed unmatched. This CDR3 region has 18 residues. CDR3 sequence: CASSPLPSGGSLVGELFF. The CDR3 DNA is TGCGCCAGCAGCCCACTTCCTAGCGGGGGGTCCCTAGTCGGGGAGCTGTTTTTT.

V gene TRBV4-1 combines with J gene TRBJ2-3; the D gene could be TRBD1 or TRBD2 (5 bases each). From germline, CDR1 is MGHRA and CDR2 YSYEKL. Trimming pared 0 bases from V and 4 bases from J, leaving 8 bases between. The CDR3 runs to 14 residues. The DNA of the CDR3 is TGCGCCAGCAGCCAAGATCGGGGCGCAGATACGCAGTATTTT. This translates into CASSQDRGADTQYF.

The table lists this clonotype with many counts. V gene TRBV29-1 combines with J gene TRBJ1-2, with D uncertain. The germline V gene has CDR1 SQVTM and CDR2 ANQGSEA. The CDR3 loop spans 15 amino acids. Trimming stripped 6 bases from V and 7 bases from J, with 24 bases between. In nucleotides, the CDR3 is TGCAGCGTGAAAACTTCAGGAAATTTAGGCCGTGGCTACACCTTC. Translating gives CSVKTSGNLGRGYTF. Using reference TRBV29-1 and TRBJ1-2 for the parts outside the CDR3, the full variable domain is SAVISQKPSRDICQRGTSLTIQCQVDSQVTMMFWYRQQPGQSLTLIATANQGSEATYESGFVIDKFPISRPNLTFSTLTVSNMSPEDSSIYLCSVKTSGNLGRGYTFGSGTRLTVV.

This clonotype was detected only a few times. V is TRBV28 and J is TRBJ1-1; D gene ambiguous. From germline, CDR1 is MDHEN and CDR2 SYDVKM. Trimming pared 5 bases from V and 5 bases from J, leaving 12 bases between. The CDR3 consists of 13 residues. CDR3 coding DNA: TGTGCCAGCAGTCTCTCGATTGGGACTGAAGCTTTCTTT. Its translation is CASSLSIGTEAFF. The variable domain in full, completed from reference TRBV28 and TRBJ1-1, reads DVKVTQSSRYLVKRTGEKVFLECVQDMDHENMFWYRQDPGLGLRLIYFSYDVKMKEKGDIPEGYSVSREKKERFSLILESASTNQTSMYLCASSLSIGTEAFFGQGTRLTVV.

The CDR3, as DNA: TGTGCCAGCAGTTGGGGACTAAGGGAGACCCAGTACTTC. This gives the protein CASSWGLRETQYF. The chain recombines TRBV6-5 with TRBJ2-5, with TRBD2 identical over 7 bases. J gave up 5 bases and V 4 bases, and 4 bases lay outside the gene matches. Germline V gives CDR1 MNHEY, CDR2 SVGAGI. The CDR3 extends over 13 amino acids.